Listed here are 27 T cell receptor beta chains from one sample, sequenced in a study of blood T cell repertoires in COVID-19. Generated by immunoSEQ multiplex PCR, the TCRdb table keeps only in-frame clones and is missing some. There are approximately 130,000 clones in the sample; 85% to 90% occur only once, and about 8% lies in the top ten. What was sequenced was peripheral blood. Receptors originate from a man aged 50-60 years with acute or convalescent COVID-19.

The chain couples TRBV19 to TRBJ1-4, with D unresolved. V was cut by 3 bases and J by 8 bases, with 7 bases left in between. Germline V lookup: CDR1 LNHDA, CDR2 SQIVND (reference sequence). This CDR3 is 12 amino acids long. This CDR3 is CASSMWREKLFF. In nucleotides, the CDR3 is TGTGCCAGTAGTATGTGGCGGGAAAAACTGTTTTTT.

The rearrangement links TRBV6-1 to TRBJ2-4, with D possibly matching TRBD2 (6 bases). V dropped 3 bases and J dropped 1 base, with 10 bases sitting between them. Looked up from germline, CDR1 is MNHNS and CDR2 is SASEGT. The CDR3 covers 15 residues. As DNA, the CDR3 is TGTGCCAGCAGTGAGGGGGGACCCGCCAAAAACATTCAGTACTTC. Amino acid sequence: CASSEGGPAKNIQYF.

The V call is TRBV5-1, the J call TRBJ1-3; TRBD1 might be the D (5 bases). The CDR3 has 15 amino acids. The germline V gene has CDR1 SGHRS and CDR2 YFSETQ. V shed 0 bases and J shed 7 bases, with 14 bases lying between them. The CDR3 protein is CASSLEGAYRNTIYF. CDR3 coding DNA: TGCGCCAGCAGCTTGGAAGGGGCCTATAGGAACACCATATATTTT.

V is TRBV19 and J is TRBJ2-7, with 7 bases matching TRBD2. Germline lookup yields CDR1 LNHDA and CDR2 SQIVND (reference sequence). This CDR3 region has 15 residues. With V trimmed by 3 bases and J by 3 bases, 8 bases remained unmatched. The CDR3 sequence: CASSMEAGRVYEQYF. CDR3 DNA: TGTGCCAGTAGTATGGAGGCAGGGAGGGTCTACGAGCAGTACTTC.

V is TRBV7-2 and J is TRBJ1-1; D is perhaps TRBD1 (6 bases). V gave up 3 bases and J gave up 5 bases, with 16 bases separating them. This CDR3 contains 15 residues. The germline V gene has CDR1 SGHTA and CDR2 FQGNSA. The CDR3 DNA is TGTGCCAGCAGCTTGTTGCGGGGGGCAAGGACTGAAGCTTTCTTT. Translated: CASSLLRGARTEAFF.

Here the CDR3 reads CSVMGRGRADGYTF. DNA for the CDR3: TGCAGCGTAATGGGTAGGGGCCGCGCAGATGGCTACACCTTC. The rearrangement joins TRBV29-1 to TRBJ1-2, with a possible D match to TRBD1 (5 bases). V shed 6 bases and J shed 6 bases, with 20 bases lying between them. Germline V lookup: CDR1 SQVTM, CDR2 ANQGSEA. This CDR3 spans 14 amino acids.

The chain employs TRBV7-2 and TRBJ1-1; 9 positions match TRBD1. The V segment lost 5 bases and the J segment 2 bases; nucleotides outside the gene matches: 3. This CDR3 has 14 residues. CDR1 and CDR2 from the germline V gene are SGHTA and FQGNSA. The CDR3, as DNA: TGTGCCAGCAGCCGGGACAGGGTAAACACTGAAGCTTTCTTT. Translating gives CASSRDRVNTEAFF. Using reference TRBV7-2 and TRBJ1-1 for the parts outside the CDR3, the full variable domain is GAGVSQSPSNKVTEKGKDVELRCDPISGHTALYWYRQSLGQGLEFLIYFQGNSAPDKSGLPSDRFSAERTGGSVSTLTIQRTQQEDSAVYLCASSRDRVNTEAFFGQGTRLTVV.

V and J are TRBV5-4 and TRBJ2-2; tentative D call: TRBD2 (6 bases). CDR3 length: 14 residues. Trimming took 3 bases from V and 6 from J, leaving 12 bases between them. Germline-derived CDR1 and CDR2 are SGHNT and YYREEE (reference sequence). CDR3 amino acids: CASSSGGRAGELFF. In DNA form, the CDR3 reads TGTGCCAGCAGCTCCGGGGGAAGGGCCGGGGAGCTGTTTTTT. The whole variable domain, filled in from reference TRBV5-4 and TRBJ2-2, reads ETGVTQSPTHLIKTRGQQVTLRCSSQSGHNTVSWYQQALGQGPQFIFQYYREEENGRGNFPPRFSGLQFPNYSSELNVNALELDDSALYLCASSSGGRAGELFFGEGSRLTVL.

The chain links TRBV11-2 to TRBJ2-2; the D gene is possibly TRBD2 (6 bases). Germline-derived CDR1 and CDR2 are SGHAT and FQNNGV. V was shortened by 3 bases and J by 6 bases, with 11 bases between the two germline ends. The CDR3 consists of 14 residues. The CDR3 nucleotides are TGTGCCAGCAGCTTCGGGGGAGAGGCCGGGGAGCTGTTTTTT. The encoded protein is CASSFGGEAGELFF.

The count of this clone is one. The rearrangement uses TRBV4-3 and TRBJ2-7, with D perhaps TRBD1 (6 bases). The CDR3 loop spans 11 amino acids. V was shortened by 7 bases and J by 6 bases, with 10 bases between the two germline ends. Germline V gene lookup returns CDR1 LGHNA and CDR2 YSLEER. In DNA, the CDR3 is TGCGCCAGCAAACAGGGTGCCGAGCAGTACTTC. This sequence encodes CASKQGAEQYF.

The chain carries TRBV7-2 and TRBJ1-2; 9 bases line up with TRBD1. V lost 5 bases to trimming and J lost 3 bases; unmatched junction nucleotides: 7. The CDR3 length is 15 residues. Germline V CDR1 and CDR2: SGHTA, FQGNSA. CDR3 sequence (DNA): TGTGCCAGCAGCCTAACAGGGGGCGCGGACTATGGCTACACCTTC. The encoded protein is CASSLTGGADYGYTF.

The rearrangement uses TRBV7-9 and TRBJ1-3; D unresolved. V was cut by 7 bases and J by 1 base, with 14 bases left in between. CDR1 and CDR2 (germline): SEHNR, FQNEAQ (reference sequence). This CDR3 has 15 amino acids. CDR3 residues: CASISSGGSGNTIYF. CDR3 bases: TGTGCCAGCATCTCCTCGGGAGGGTCTGGAAACACCATATATTTT.

The V call is TRBV3-1 (or the pseudogene TRBV3-2), the J call TRBJ2-5; TRBD2 matches at 11 bases. Germline lookup yields CDR1 LGHDT and CDR2 YNNKEL (reference sequence). V gave up 3 bases and J gave up 5 bases; unmatched junction bases: 8. The CDR3 consists of 16 residues. The CDR3 nucleotides read TGTGCCAGCAGCCACCAACTAGCGGGAGTAGGGGAGACCCAGTACTTC. Residues: CASSHQLAGVGETQYF.

The chain recombines TRBV7-2 with TRBJ2-2, with TRBD2 as a possible D gene (5 bases). Trimming shortened V by 4 bases and J by 6 bases, and 15 bases separated the two germline ends. This CDR3 region has 15 residues. CDR1 and CDR2 (germline): SGHTA, FQGNSA. DNA of the CDR3: TGTGCCAGCAGCTGGCGAGGGCTCAATGCCGGGGAGCTGTTTTTT. It yields the protein CASSWRGLNAGELFF.

The chain is built from TRBV18 and TRBJ1-1, with 8 nucleotides matching TRBD1. Germline V gives CDR1 KGHSH, CDR2 LQKENI. J was trimmed by 2 bases and V by 2 bases; bases with no gene match: 4. This CDR3 is 15 amino acids long. The DNA of the CDR3 is TGTGCCAGCTCACCAGGACAGGGAGGAAACACTGAAGCTTTCTTT. This codes for CASSPGQGGNTEAFF.

V is TRBV6-4 and J is TRBJ1-4; 9 bases fit TRBD1. This CDR3 has 13 residues. CDR1 is MRHNA, CDR2 SNTAGT, per germline. V dropped 6 bases and J dropped 11; count of bases not matched to a gene: 7. The chain's CDR3 is CASRRTGESKLFF. The CDR3 DNA reads TGTGCCAGCAGACGGACAGGGGAGAGCAAACTGTTTTTT.

The chain combines TRBV15 with TRBJ1-3; tentatively, D is TRBD1 (5 bases). Per germline, CDR1 LNHNV and CDR2 YYDKDF (reference sequence). V lost 3 bases to trimming and J lost 3 bases, with 9 bases between them. The CDR3 sequence is 14 residues long. In DNA, the CDR3 is TGTGCCACCAGCAGTGGGGGGGTTGGAAACACCATATATTTT. Translating it yields CATSSGGVGNTIYF.

CDR3 DNA: TGTGCCAGCTCACCGAGGGGCCAGGGGACTGAAGCTTTCTTT. Its translation is CASSPRGQGTEAFF. The chain couples TRBV18 to TRBJ1-1; D is possibly TRBD1 (6 bases). The germline CDR1 and CDR2 sequences are KGHSH and LQKENI. The V end lost 3 bases, the J end lost 5 bases, and 13 bases lay between the germline ends. This CDR3 is 14 amino acids long.

The chain couples TRBV27 to TRBJ2-7, with 8 bases fitting TRBD1. Trimming removed 6 bases from V and 1 base from J; junction bases left unmatched: 5. CDR3 size: 14 residues. Germline assignment: CDR1 MNHEY and CDR2 SMNVEV (reference sequence). The CDR3 protein is CASRTQGESYEQYF. The CDR3 DNA sequence: TGTGCCAGCAGGACACAGGGGGAATCCTACGAGCAGTACTTC.

The gene calls are TRBV27 and TRBJ2-3, with 8 bases aligning to TRBD1. Unmatched junction bases numbered 2, after V lost 2 bases and J lost 7 bases. CDR3 length: 13 amino acids. Germline-derived CDR1 and CDR2 are MNHEY and SMNVEV (reference sequence). The CDR3 nucleotides are TGTGCCAGCAGTTTACCAGGGGGCTATACGCAGTATTTT. It specifies CASSLPGGYTQYF.

This chain joins TRBV6-5 and TRBJ2-7, with a weak D call TRBD1 (6 bases). CDR1 is MNHEY, CDR2 SVGAGI, per germline. This CDR3 spans 14 amino acids. Trimming took 8 bases from V and 4 from J, leaving 18 bases between them. The CDR3 loop is CASGFQGLVYEQYF. The CDR3, as DNA: TGTGCCAGCGGTTTCCAGGGGCTAGTTTACGAGCAGTACTTC.

The genes are TRBV15 and TRBJ2-5, with 13 bases fitting TRBD2. Germline V gives CDR1 LNHNV, CDR2 YYDKDF (reference sequence). J gave up 4 bases and V 4 bases, and 3 bases lay outside the gene matches. The CDR3 length is 15 residues. The DNA for the CDR3 is TGTGCCACCAGCACGGGACTAGCGGGAATAGAGACCCAGTACTTC. Protein: CATSTGLAGIETQYF.

This clone appeared a single time. The chain links TRBV5-6 to TRBJ1-4; D might be TRBD1 (5 bases). Germline V lookup: CDR1 SGHDT, CDR2 YYEEEE. The CDR3 length is 13 residues. V gave up 7 bases and J gave up 8 bases, with 15 bases separating them. CDR3 sequence (DNA): TGTGCCAGCTTGGGGCAGGGCGGCGAAAAACTGTTTTTT. This translates into CASLGQGGEKLFF.

The chain joins TRBV7-9 to TRBJ1-1; no clear D gene. The V end was cut by 1 base, the J end by 4 bases, with 16 bases between. Per germline, CDR1 SEHNR and CDR2 FQNEAQ (reference sequence). The CDR3 extends over 16 amino acids. In DNA form, the CDR3 reads TGTGCCAGCAGCTTAGGTGATCCGGGATCGGGCACTGAAGCTTTCTTT. Translating gives CASSLGDPGSGTEAFF.

The chain carries TRBV27 and TRBJ2-7, with 10 bases identical to TRBD1. This CDR3 region has 15 residues. CDR1 is MNHEY, CDR2 SMNVEV, per germline (reference sequence). J was trimmed by 0 bases and V by 6 bases; bases with no gene match: 5. CDR3 DNA: TGTGCCAGCAGCCCCGGGACAGGGGACTCCTACGAGCAGTACTTC. It specifies CASSPGTGDSYEQYF.

The CDR3 protein is CASSISGTGYNEQFF. The CDR3 DNA reads TGTGCCAGTAGTATTTCCGGGACAGGATACAATGAGCAGTTCTTC. This sequence joins TRBV19 and TRBJ2-1; TRBD1 aligns across 8 bases. CDR3 length equals 15 residues. J was trimmed by 4 bases and V by 3 bases; bases with no gene match: 5. Germline CDR1 and CDR2: LNHDA and SQIVND (reference sequence).

V and J are TRBV30 and TRBJ2-1; the match to TRBD2 covers 12 bases. This CDR3 spans 16 amino acids. From germline, CDR1 is GTSNPN and CDR2 SVGIG (reference sequence). Losses at the gene ends were 2 bases for V and 4 bases for J; bases not matched to a gene: 6. Here the CDR3 DNA reads TGTGCCTGGAGTCGCACACTAGCGGGAGGTTACAATGAGCAGTTCTTC. Translating gives CAWSRTLAGGYNEQFF.